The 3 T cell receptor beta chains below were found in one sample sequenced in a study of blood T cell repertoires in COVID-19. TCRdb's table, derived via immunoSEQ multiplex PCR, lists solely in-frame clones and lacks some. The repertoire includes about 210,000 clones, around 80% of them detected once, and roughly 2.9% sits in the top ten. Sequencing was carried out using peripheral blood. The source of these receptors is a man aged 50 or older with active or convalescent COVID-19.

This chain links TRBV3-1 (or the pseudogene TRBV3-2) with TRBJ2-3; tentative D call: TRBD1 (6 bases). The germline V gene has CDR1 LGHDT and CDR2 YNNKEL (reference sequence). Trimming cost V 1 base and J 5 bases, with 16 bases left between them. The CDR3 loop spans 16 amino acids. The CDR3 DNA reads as TGTGCCAGCAGCCAAGGGTCCAGGGCCAGGGGAGATACGCAGTATTTT. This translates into CASSQGSRARGDTQYF.

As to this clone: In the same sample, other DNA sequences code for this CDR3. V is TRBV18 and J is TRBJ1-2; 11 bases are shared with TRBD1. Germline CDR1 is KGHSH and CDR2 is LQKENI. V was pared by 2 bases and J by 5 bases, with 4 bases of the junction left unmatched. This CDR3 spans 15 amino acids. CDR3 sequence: CASSPGTGGNYGYTF. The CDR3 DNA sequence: TGTGCCAGCTCACCAGGGACAGGGGGAAATTATGGCTACACCTTC.

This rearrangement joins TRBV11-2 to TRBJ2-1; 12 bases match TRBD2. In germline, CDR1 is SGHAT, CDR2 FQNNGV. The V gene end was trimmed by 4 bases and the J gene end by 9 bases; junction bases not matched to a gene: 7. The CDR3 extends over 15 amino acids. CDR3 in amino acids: CASSSPSGGAFEQFF. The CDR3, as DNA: TGTGCCAGCAGCTCCCCTAGCGGGGGGGCATTTGAGCAGTTCTTC.